The 15 T cell receptor beta chains given below trace back to one sample, sequenced in a study of shared clonotypes between healthy human individuals. TCRdb's copy holds only in-frame clones and misses some; the assay was immunoSEQ multiplex PCR. Here the sample spans fewer than 600,000 clones, just over 75% being singletons. Sequenced: PBMCs. The receptor source for this set is a woman aged 40-49 years in good health. Some clones in this sample may be carry-over from other donors' samples.

This clone was detected once. This sequence joins TRBV4-1 and TRBJ2-5; D gene ambiguous. This CDR3 spans 12 amino acids. Deletions cut 3 bases from V and 2 bases from J, with 4 bases between. Germline V lookup: CDR1 MGHRA, CDR2 YSYEKL. The CDR3 sequence is CASSHLQETQYF. The CDR3 coding sequence is TGCGCCAGCAGCCACTTGCAAGAGACCCAGTACTTC.

This clone was found once. A much bigger clone sits one base away, suggesting this may be a read error. The rearrangement uses TRBV23-1 and TRBJ2-5; D not resolved. TRBV23-1 is known as an ORF, though its function is uncertain. The CDR3 is 14 residues long. CDR3 loop: CASSQSGYQEAQYF. CDR3 coding DNA: TGCGCCAGCAGTCAATCAGGGTACCAAGAGGCCCAGTACTTC.

The chain links TRBV5-6 to TRBJ2-1, with D unclear. This CDR3 spans 15 amino acids. Germline loops: CDR1 SGHDT, CDR2 YYEEEE. V was cut by 6 bases and J by 2 bases, with 15 bases left in between. CDR3 sequence: CASTLGQWAYNEQFF. In DNA form, the CDR3 reads TGTGCCAGCACCCTTGGTCAGTGGGCCTACAATGAGCAGTTCTTC. Together with reference TRBV5-6 and TRBJ2-1, the CDR3 gives the full variable domain: DAGVTQSPTHLIKTRGQQVTLRCSPKSGHDTVSWYQQALGQGPQFIFQYYEEEERQRGNFPDRFSGHQFPNYSSELNVNALLLGDSALYLCASTLGQWAYNEQFFGPGTRLTVL.

This chain connects TRBV7-6 to TRBJ2-5, with D unresolved. Trimming pared 0 bases from V and 2 bases from J, leaving 4 bases between. This CDR3 has 13 amino acids. Germline assignment: CDR1 SGHVS and CDR2 FNYEAQ. For the CDR3, the DNA is TGTGCCAGCAGCTTAGCCCAACAAGAGACCCAGTACTTC. The encoded protein is CASSLAQQETQYF. Complete variable domain (other parts from reference TRBV7-6 and TRBJ2-5): GAGVSQSPRYKVTKRGQDVALRCDPISGHVSLYWYRQALGQGPEFLTYFNYEAQQDKSGLPNDRFSAERPEGSISTLTIQRTEQRDSAMYRCASSLAQQETQYFGPGTRLLVL.

The chain links TRBV29-1 to TRBJ2-1, with D possibly matching TRBD2 (5 bases). V was shortened by 4 bases and J by 8 bases, with 18 bases between the two germline ends. CDR1 is SQVTM, CDR2 ANQGSEA, per germline. The CDR3 has 14 amino acids. The chain's CDR3 is CSVGRADGIDEQFF. In DNA form, the CDR3 reads TGCAGCGTTGGTCGAGCGGACGGGATCGATGAGCAGTTCTTC.

This chain connects TRBV10-3 to TRBJ2-7; 7 positions agree with TRBD1. The trim removed 6 bases at V and 3 bases at J, leaving 11 bases unmatched. Looked up from germline, CDR1 is ENHRY and CDR2 is SYGVKD. The length of the CDR3 is 15 residues. CDR3: CAISLAGTEGYEQYF. In DNA form, the CDR3 reads TGTGCCATCAGCCTAGCCGGGACAGAAGGCTACGAGCAGTACTTC.

Notes on this clone: At the DNA level, this CDR3 is encoded by other sequences in the same sample as well. This sequence joins TRBV7-2 and TRBJ1-5; D possibly corresponds to TRBD1 (5 bases). Germline V gene data show CDR1 as SGHTA and CDR2 as FQGNSA. Trimming took 6 bases from V and 4 from J, leaving 10 bases between them. This CDR3 spans 13 amino acids. CDR3 nucleotide sequence: TGTGCCAGCAGTTATAGGGGAAATCAGCCCCAGCATTTT. Its protein product is CASSYRGNQPQHF.

Points on this clone: Sequence at one end of the junction differs from germline and may be a read error. The chain employs TRBV19 and TRBJ2-2; the D gene could be TRBD1 or TRBD2 (5 bases each). Per germline, CDR1 LNHDA and CDR2 SQIVND (reference sequence). There are 15 residues in the CDR3. The CDR3, as DNA: TGCGGGGCGAGGGTCATTTTTGCGTCCACCGGGGAGCTGTTTTTT. Translation: CGARVIFASTGELFF.

The rearrangement links TRBV6-6 to TRBJ2-1, with 7 positions matching TRBD1. V lost 0 bases, J lost 4 bases, and 3 bases stayed unmatched. The CDR3 loop spans 15 amino acids. Per the germline V gene, CDR1 is MNHNY and CDR2 is SVGAGI (reference sequence). CDR3 residues: CASSYSSDRYNEQFF. The DNA of the CDR3 is TGTGCCAGCAGTTACTCCTCGGACAGGTACAATGAGCAGTTCTTC.

This chain connects TRBV4-2 to TRBJ2-7; 8 bases are a match to TRBD2. The CDR3 is made up of 17 amino acids. The trim removed 0 bases at V and 4 bases at J, leaving 11 bases unmatched. Germline values: CDR1 LGHNA, CDR2 YNFKEQ. CDR3 sequence: CASSQDAGAGVVYEQYF. The CDR3 coding sequence is TGTGCCAGCAGCCAAGATGCGGGAGCGGGAGTCGTTTACGAGCAGTACTTC.

This sequence joins TRBV5-5 and TRBJ2-6; the D gene could be TRBD1 or TRBD2 (5 bases each). Between the trimmed V and J ends, which lost 4 bases and 1 base, there was a span of 9 bases. Germline CDR1 reads SGHKS; CDR2 reads YYEKEE (reference sequence). The CDR3 length is 15 residues. This CDR3 reads CASSQEGSGANVLTF. Written as DNA, the CDR3 is TGTGCCAGCAGCCAAGAGGGGTCTGGGGCCAACGTCCTGACTTTC. Looking up the rest from reference TRBV5-5 and TRBJ2-6 gives the full variable domain: DAGVTQSPTHLIKTRGQQVTLRCSPISGHKSVSWYQQVLGQGPQFIFQYYEKEERGRGNFPDRFSARQFPNYSSELNVNALLLGDSALYLCASSQEGSGANVLTFGAGSRLTVL.

V and J are TRBV18 and TRBJ1-2; D is unclear. The CDR3 sequence is 14 residues long. Trimming stripped 3 bases from V and 0 bases from J, with 8 bases between. Germline CDR1 and CDR2: KGHSH and LQKENI. The CDR3 is CASSPSTANYGYTF. The CDR3 nucleotides are TGTGCCAGCTCACCTTCGACGGCTAACTATGGCTACACCTTC.

The chain links TRBV19 to TRBJ2-3; tentatively, D is TRBD1 or TRBD2 (5 bases each). CDR1 and CDR2 from the germline V gene are LNHDA and SQIVND (reference sequence). The CDR3 covers 17 residues. Between the trimmed V and J ends, which lost 5 bases and 0 bases, there was a span of 18 bases. The CDR3 here is CASSPGTLQRSTDTQYF. The CDR3 DNA sequence: TGTGCCAGTAGTCCCGGGACCTTGCAAAGGAGCACAGATACGCAGTATTTT. The full variable domain, its missing parts supplied by reference TRBV19 and TRBJ2-3, is DGGITQSPKYLFRKEGQNVTLSCEQNLNHDAMYWYRQDPGQGLRLIYYSQIVNDFQKGDIAEGYSVSREKKESFPLTVTSAQKNPTAFYLCASSPGTLQRSTDTQYFGPGTRLTVL.

CDR3 in DNA: TGTGCCAGCAGCTTAGCGCAAGAAGAGACCCAGTACTTC. Amino acids: CASSLAQEETQYF. This rearrangement joins TRBV7-9 to TRBJ2-5; D is uncertain. Trimming took off 0 bases at V and 3 bases at J, with 5 bases between the two ends. The CDR3 contains 13 residues. The germline gives CDR1 SEHNR, CDR2 FQNEAQ (reference sequence). The variable domain in full, with the rest retrieved from reference TRBV7-9 and TRBJ2-5, is DTGVSQNPRHKITKRGQNVTFRCDPISEHNRLYWYRQTLGQGPEFLTYFQNEAQLEKSRLLSDRFSAERPKGSFSTLEIQRTEQGDSAMYLCASSLAQEETQYFGPGTRLLVL.

The chain employs TRBV11-2 and TRBJ2-1; D might be TRBD2 (6 bases). Germline V gene lookup returns CDR1 SGHAT and CDR2 FQNNGV. Trimming removed 1 base from V and 9 bases from J, with 10 bases in between. This CDR3 is 13 amino acids long. This CDR3 reads CASSLGGSGEQFF. In DNA form, the CDR3 reads TGTGCCAGCAGCTTAGGGGGTAGCGGTGAGCAGTTCTTC.